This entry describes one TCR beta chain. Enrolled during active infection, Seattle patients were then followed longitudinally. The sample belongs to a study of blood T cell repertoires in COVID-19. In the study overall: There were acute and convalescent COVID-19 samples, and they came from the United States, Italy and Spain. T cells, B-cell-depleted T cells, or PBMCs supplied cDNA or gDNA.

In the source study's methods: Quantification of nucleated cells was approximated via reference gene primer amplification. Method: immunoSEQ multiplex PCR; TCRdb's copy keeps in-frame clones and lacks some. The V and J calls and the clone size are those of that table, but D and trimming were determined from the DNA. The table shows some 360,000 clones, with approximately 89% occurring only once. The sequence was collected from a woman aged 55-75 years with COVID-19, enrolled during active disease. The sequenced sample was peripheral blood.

In nucleotides, the CDR3 is TGTGCCACCAGCAGAGATCCCCTTTTTTATAGCAATCAGCCCCAGCATTTT. Its protein is CATSRDPLFYSNQPQHF. The genes are TRBV15 and TRBJ1-5; D gene ambiguous. The CDR3 loop spans 17 amino acids. Germline V gene data show CDR1 as LNHNV and CDR2 as YYDKDF (reference sequence). The V gene lost 0 bases and the J gene lost 0 bases, with 12 bases spanning the gap.